The 25 T cell receptor beta chains reported below all come from one sample, sequenced in a study of human T cells and chemical hapten exposure (dated by TCRdb to 2020 to 2023). The time point label corresponds to: pre-sensitization, week 0. The treatment or condition label for this specimen denotes: therapeutic diphenylcyclopropenone sensitization with weekly scalp DPC. Total RNA was extracted from unfractionated whole blood collected in Tempus Blood RNA tubes. Library preparation was by RACE. The instrument was a NextSeq 500. The raw public reads went through TCRdb reprocessing: fastp at Q25, MiXCR clone calling, in-frame beta chains kept. Each CDR3 protein gets just one entry, which takes the most common genes and DNA from the rows behind it. For this sample the table gives roughly 36,000 distinct CDR3 sequences, of which 10% were detected only once. Together, the top ten hold 27% of the sample.

The sample was whole blood, taken in connection with sensitization to the hapten diphenylcyclopropenone (DPC). Receptor source: a man aged 50 or older with alopecia areata. Some clones in this sample may be carry-over from other donors' samples.

This clonotype was seen many times. The chain employs TRBV7-6 and TRBJ2-3; 12 nucleotides line up with TRBD1. Germline CDR1 reads SGHVS; CDR2 reads FNYEAQ. This CDR3 region has 18 residues. Germline trimming cut 2 bases from V and 4 bases from J; bases unmatched to any gene: 10. The CDR3 here is CASSLYVGTGGSADTQYF. CDR3 in DNA: TGTGCCAGCAGCTTATACGTTGGGACAGGGGGCTCGGCAGATACGCAGTATTTT.

This sequence joins TRBV28 and TRBJ2-1; D is ambiguous. CDR1 and CDR2 (germline): MDHEN, SYDVKM. The CDR3 has 13 residues. V was pared by 1 base and J by 6 bases, with 7 bases between. The CDR3: CASSLLGGNEQFF. The CDR3 nucleotides read TGTGCCAGCAGTTTATTGGGCGGCAATGAGCAGTTCTTC.

This clonotype was detected once. Being one base from a much bigger clone, this may be a read error. The chain uses TRBV7-2 and TRBJ2-1; D unclear. Gene TRBJ2-7 matches the end of the DNA better, so the J call may be wrong. The CDR3 runs to 13 residues. Germline V gene lookup returns CDR1 SGHTA and CDR2 FQGNSA. Here the CDR3 reads CASSPSSDHEQYF. The CDR3 nucleotides are TGTGCCAGCAGCCCCAGTAGTGACCATGAGCAGTACTTC.

This clonotype was observed at least ten times. Germline is not matched at one junction end, which may reflect a read error. DNA for the CDR3: TGTGCCAGCAGCTTAGTTGGGGGGTCCTCTACTTTC. Encoded protein: CASSLVGGSSTF. The rearrangement links TRBV7-9 to TRBJ1-2; weak D call: TRBD1 (5 bases). CDR3 size: 12 residues. In germline, CDR1 is SEHNR, CDR2 FQNEAQ (reference sequence).

This clonotype showed up many times. Here the CDR3 DNA reads TGTGCCAGCAGCCAAAGGGGACTAGAGCAGTACTTC. Residues: CASSQRGLEQYF. The chain links TRBV3-1 to TRBJ2-7; the match to TRBD2 covers 7 bases. The CDR3 spans 12 residues. Losses at the gene ends were 2 bases for V and 7 bases for J; bases not matched to a gene: 2. The germline CDR1 and CDR2 sequences are LGHDT and YNNKEL (reference sequence).

A word on this clonotype: A much larger clone sits a single nucleotide away, making a read error possible. The chain is built from TRBV19 and TRBJ2-3; 11 positions agree with TRBD1. CDR1 is LNHDA, CDR2 SQIVND, per germline (reference sequence). The CDR3 length is 15 residues. The CDR3 here is CVSSTGQGAGDTQYF. The CDR3, as DNA: TGTGTCAGCAGCACCGGACAGGGGGCAGGAGATACGCAGTATTTT.

This clonotype was picked up many times. The rearrangement joins TRBV4-1 to TRBJ2-3, with D maybe TRBD1 (6 bases). Trimming removed 0 bases at V and 2 bases at J, with 9 bases between. The CDR3 contains 15 residues. Germline loops: CDR1 MGHRA, CDR2 YSYEKL. Written as DNA, the CDR3 is TGCGCCAGCAGCCAAGAGTGGGACAACACAGATACGCAGTATTTT. Protein: CASSQEWDNTDTQYF.

V usage is TRBV29-1 and J usage is TRBJ1-2; 7 nucleotides agree with TRBD1. The CDR3 runs 12 residues. The germline V gene has CDR1 SQVTM and CDR2 ANQGSEA. After removal of 5 bases from V and 3 bases from J, the junction contained 3 bases not matched to a gene. The chain's CDR3 is CSVYRGDYGYTF. The CDR3 nucleotides read TGCAGCGTTTACAGGGGCGACTATGGCTACACCTTC. The full variable domain, rest sourced from reference TRBV29-1 and TRBJ1-2, is SAVISQKPSRDICQRGTSLTIQCQVDSQVTMMFWYRQQPGQSLTLIATANQGSEATYESGFVIDKFPISRPNLTFSTLTVSNMSPEDSSIYLCSVYRGDYGYTFGSGTRLTVV.

V gene TRBV29-1 combines with J gene TRBJ2-3; the match to TRBD1 covers 9 bases. Germline V CDR1 and CDR2: SQVTM, ANQGSEA. Trimming cost V 7 bases and J 4 bases; bases outside gene matches: 6. This CDR3 is 13 amino acids long. The CDR3 region has the DNA TGCAGCGCAACCGGGACAGGGTCAGATACGCAGTATTTT. It is translated as CSATGTGSDTQYF.

This clonotype was counted ten times or more. The chain carries TRBV2 and TRBJ1-6; TRBD1 is a possible D gene (6 bases). Germline values: CDR1 SNHLY, CDR2 FYNNEI. Trimming pared 6 bases from V and 9 bases from J, leaving 15 bases between. The CDR3 runs to 14 residues. The CDR3 protein is CASSTDSAGSPLHF. CDR3 nucleotide sequence: TGTGCCAGCAGCACGGACAGTGCAGGTTCACCCCTCCACTTT.

This clonotype was detected many times. The rearrangement joins TRBV20-1 to TRBJ2-3, with 7 positions matching TRBD2. Losses at the gene ends were 2 bases for V and 2 bases for J; bases not matched to a gene: 7. The germline V gene encodes CDR1 DFQATT and CDR2 SNEGSKA (reference sequence). The CDR3 has 15 amino acids. CDR3 amino acids: CSARPGTTNTDTQYF. The CDR3 coding sequence is TGCAGTGCTAGACCGGGGACTACCAACACAGATACGCAGTATTTT.

This clonotype was seen repeatedly, ten times or more. V is TRBV18 and J is TRBJ1-4; D not resolved. Germline CDR1 reads KGHSH; CDR2 reads LQKENI. This CDR3 spans 15 amino acids. V gave up 2 bases and J gave up 5 bases, with 12 bases separating them. The CDR3 nucleotides read TGTGCCAGCTCACCAAGTGGGAAACGGAATGAAAAACTGTTTTTT. Translation: CASSPSGKRNEKLFF.

This clonotype occurred many times. Here the CDR3 DNA reads TGCAGCGTTGAATACGACAGGTCTGGCGGGACCCAGTACTTC. Translation gives CSVEYDRSGGTQYF. The rearrangement joins TRBV29-1 to TRBJ2-5, with D tentatively TRBD1 (6 bases). The germline V gene encodes CDR1 SQVTM and CDR2 ANQGSEA. V was pared by 2 bases and J by 7 bases, with 17 bases between. CDR3 length: 14 amino acids.

This clonotype has ten or more counts. The chain combines TRBV18 with TRBJ2-1, with TRBD2 matching over 10 bases. The V gene's germline CDR1 is KGHSH and CDR2 LQKENI. The CDR3 sequence is 14 residues long. The junction had 6 bases not matched to a gene; V was cut back by 8 bases and J by 5 bases. For the CDR3, the DNA is TGTGCCAGCGGTGGGCTAGCGGGAGACAATGAGCAGTTCTTC. Its protein product is CASGGLAGDNEQFF.

This clonotype was recorded at least ten times. The CDR3 sequence is CASSSGTHSYEQYF. The CDR3 nucleotides are TGTGCCAGCAGCTCCGGGACACACTCCTACGAGCAGTACTTC. The chain combines TRBV7-9 with TRBJ2-7, with a tentative D call TRBD1 (6 bases). Deletions cut 4 bases from V and 0 bases from J, with 10 bases between. The CDR3 runs to 14 residues. The V gene's germline CDR1 is SEHNR and CDR2 FQNEAQ (reference sequence).

The rearrangement links TRBV11-2 to TRBJ2-7; D call uncertain. V lost 2 bases, J lost 3 bases, and 11 bases lay in between. The CDR3 totals 14 residues. Germline V gene lookup returns CDR1 SGHAT and CDR2 FQNNGV. The chain's CDR3 is CASSLRVQDYEQYF. The CDR3 DNA follows: TGTGCCAGCAGCTTAAGGGTGCAGGACTACGAGCAGTACTTC.

The V and J genes are TRBV7-6 and TRBJ2-2; 9 nucleotides match TRBD2. In germline, CDR1 is SGHVS, CDR2 FNYEAQ. With V trimmed by 0 bases and J by 6 bases, 8 bases remained unmatched. The CDR3 loop spans 17 amino acids. The DNA for the CDR3 is TGTGCCAGCAGCTTAGCCCTTAGCGGGAGTGTGGCCGGGGAGCTGTTTTTT. This translates into CASSLALSGSVAGELFF.

In its sample, this clonotype was seen a few times. This sequence joins TRBV7-2 and TRBJ2-3; D gene ambiguous. Deletions cut 7 bases from V and 2 bases from J, with 10 bases between. Germline V lookup: CDR1 SGHTA, CDR2 FQGNSA. The CDR3 is 13 residues long. The CDR3 region is CASTPSFTDTQYF. In DNA form, the CDR3 reads TGTGCCAGCACCCCGTCGTTCACAGATACGCAGTATTTT.

This clonotype was seen many times. The chain carries TRBV11-2 and TRBJ2-3; D is ambiguous. The CDR3 has 12 residues. V was shortened by 2 bases and J by 4 bases, with 4 bases between the two germline ends. CDR1 is SGHAT and CDR2 is FQNNGV in the germline V gene. CDR3 sequence reads: CASSLSADTQYF. The CDR3 coding sequence is TGTGCCAGCAGCTTATCGGCAGATACGCAGTATTTT.

This clonotype was found a few times. The chain joins TRBV3-1 to TRBJ2-2; D might be TRBD1 (6 bases). Per germline, CDR1 LGHDT and CDR2 YNNKEL (reference sequence). CDR3 length: 14 residues. Trimming pared 4 bases from V and 4 bases from J, leaving 10 bases between. CDR3 in DNA: TGTGCCAGCAGCCGAGGGACAAGCACCGGGGAGCTGTTTTTT. Translating gives CASSRGTSTGELFF.

This clonotype was seen repeatedly, ten times or more. The V call is TRBV28, the J call TRBJ1-1, with a possible D match to TRBD1 (5 bases). Germline assignment: CDR1 MDHEN and CDR2 SYDVKM. The CDR3 is 12 residues long. Trimming took off 2 bases at V and 6 bases at J, with 7 bases between the two ends. Written as DNA, the CDR3 is TGTGCCAGCAGTTTAGGGGGGGCTGAAGCTTTCTTT. Amino acid sequence: CASSLGGAEAFF.

To note about this clonotype: This may stem from a read error, because a much larger clone lies one nucleotide away. The V gene is TRBV28, the J gene TRBJ2-2; 10 positions agree with TRBD1. This CDR3 has 14 amino acids. Germline V gene data show CDR1 as MDHEN and CDR2 as SYDVKM. CDR3 protein: CVSSRDRGTGELFF. As DNA, the CDR3 is TGTGTCAGCAGTAGGGACAGGGGCACCGGGGAGCTGTTTTTT. Full variable domain (missing parts from reference TRBV28 and TRBJ2-2): DVKVTQSSRYLVKRTGEKVFLECVQDMDHENMFWYRQDPGLGLRLIYFSYDVKMKEKGDIPEGYSVSREKKERFSLILESASTNQTSMYLCVSSRDRGTGELFFGEGSRLTVL.

Only a few counts were recorded for this clonotype. The rearrangement links TRBV28 to TRBJ2-3; the match to TRBD1 covers 8 bases. Germline trimming cut 6 bases from V and 0 bases from J; bases unmatched to any gene: 5. CDR1 and CDR2 (germline): MDHEN, SYDVKM. The CDR3 sequence is 15 residues long. CDR3 region: CASSRQGPSTDTQYF. The CDR3 DNA sequence: TGTGCCAGCAGCAGACAGGGGCCTAGCACAGATACGCAGTATTTT.

The rearrangement links TRBV4-1 to TRBJ2-7; a weak D match, TRBD1 (5 bases). This CDR3 has 13 amino acids. Germline loops: CDR1 MGHRA, CDR2 YSYEKL. Trimming cost V 1 base and J 2 bases, with 6 bases left between them. CDR3 sequence reads: CASSQAGPYEQYF. CDR3 coding DNA: TGCGCCAGCAGCCAAGCAGGGCCCTACGAGCAGTACTTC.

This clonotype was picked up many times. The rearrangement joins TRBV28 to TRBJ1-4; D possibly corresponds to TRBD1 (5 bases). Trimming took off 8 bases at V and 5 bases at J, with 15 bases between the two ends. CDR3 length: 14 residues. Germline-derived CDR1 and CDR2 are MDHEN and SYDVKM. The CDR3 region is CASVGGGENEKLFF. DNA of the CDR3: TGTGCCAGCGTTGGGGGAGGGGAGAATGAAAAACTGTTTTTT.